The rows below give T cell receptor beta chains drawn from one sample of a study of blood T cell repertoires in COVID-19. Sequencing was performed with immunoSEQ multiplex PCR; in TCRdb, only in-frame clones are kept and a portion is missing. The sample has 290,000 or so clones, more than 75% seen once; the top ten hold 2.6%. Sample: PBMCs or T cells enriched from blood (not recorded which). These receptors came from a woman aged 18 to 35 who had recovered from COVID-19. The CDR3 runs from the conserved cysteine through the conserved F or W. A D gene is named only where the DNA matches it firmly. Expanded clones get a size class; other rows say once, few or many, or leave the size out.

>TRBV3-1/TRBV3-2|.|TRBJ2-2|TRBD2
TGTGCCAGCAGGGCTAGCGGATACACCGGGGAGCTGTTTTTT
CASRASGYTGELFF
>TRBV27|.|TRBJ1-5|.
TGTGCCAGCAGTTTATTAGGGGGACATAATCAGCCCCAGCATTTT
CASSLLGGHNQPQHF
>TRBV4-2|.|TRBJ1-1|.
TGTGCCAGCAGCCAAGATAGGGGCAGGAAAATGAACACTGAAGCTTTCTTT
CASSQDRGRKMNTEAFF
>TRBV27|.|TRBJ1-4|.
TGTGCCAGCAGTCTAACCGGGATGTTGTTTGAGGAACTGTTTTTT
CASSLTGMLFEELFF
>TRBV3-1/TRBV3-2|.|TRBJ2-4|.
TGTGCCAGCAGTTGTAGCCGGAGACAGGTCCTGGCCAAAAACATTCAGTACTTC
CASSCSRRQVLAKNIQYF
>TRBV6-6|.|TRBJ1-3|TRBD1
TGTGCCAGCAGTTACTCGAGGGACAGAGGAAACACCATATATTTT
CASSYSRDRGNTIYF
>TRBV7-2|.|TRBJ1-1|TRBD1
TGTGCCAGCAGCCGGGACAGTCCTGAAGCTTTCTTT
CASSRDSPEAFF
>TRBV11-2|.|TRBJ2-5|.
TGTGCCAGCAGCTATGGCACACAAGAGACCCAGTACTTC
CASSYGTQETQYF
>TRBV28|few|TRBJ2-7|TRBD2
TGTGCCAGCAGTTTATGGGGGACTAATTACGAGCAGTACTTC
CASSLWGTNYEQYF
>TRBV9|.|TRBJ2-1|TRBD2
TGTGCCAGCAGCCCTAGCGGGACCTACAATGAGCAGTTCTTC
CASSPSGTYNEQFF
>TRBV12-3/TRBV12-4|.|TRBJ2-1|.
TGTGCCAGCAGTTTTGGGGCAGATCCTTTCTTC
CASSFGADPFF
>TRBV7-9|.|TRBJ2-2|.
TGTGCCAGCAGGGGACTGCCCGGGGAGCTGTTTTTT
CASRGLPGELFF
>TRBV5-1|.|TRBJ2-1|.
TGCGCCAGCAGCTTGGTTAGCCCATGGAATGAGCAGTTCTTC
CASSLVSPWNEQFF
>TRBV27|.|TRBJ2-7|TRBD2
TGTGCCAGCAGTCCTCTTAGCGGGAGACGATACGAGCAGTACTTC
CASSPLSGRRYEQYF
>TRBV11-3|.|TRBJ2-1|TRBD1
TGTGCCAGCAGCTTTGGGACAGCGTACAATGAGCAGTTCTTC
CASSFGTAYNEQFF
>TRBV9|.|TRBJ2-1|TRBD2
TGTGCCAGCAGCGTAGGCCAGCGGGGGGGATACAATGAGCAGTTCTTC
CASSVGQRGGYNEQFF
>TRBV28|.|TRBJ2-7|.
TGTGCCAGCAGTTTCGACCTCGGGGAGCAGTACTTC
CASSFDLGEQYF
>TRBV28|.|TRBJ1-6|.
TGTGCCAGCAGTTTATTTTGGACAGTAGAGCCCGGAACCTATAATTCACCCCTCCACTTT
CASSLFWTVEPGTYNSPLHF
>TRBV6-2/TRBV6-3|.|TRBJ1-3|.
TGTGCCAGCAGTTACTCGAGCGGGGTCGGAGGAAACACCATATATTTT
CASSYSSGVGGNTIYF
>TRBV20-1|.|TRBJ1-5|.
TGCAGTGCTACTTATCAGCCCCAGCATTTT
CSATYQPQHF
>TRBV29-1|.|TRBJ2-7|TRBD1
TGCAGCGTAGAAAACAGGGGCTCCTACGAGCAGTACTTC
CSVENRGSYEQYF
>TRBV9|.|TRBJ1-2|.
TGTGCCAGCAGCAACCGACAGGAAGCTAACTATGGCTACACCTTC
CASSNRQEANYGYTF
>TRBV19|.|TRBJ1-2|TRBD1
TGTGCCAGTAGGGCGCTCGGGACAGATTCTTCTAACTATGGCTACACCTTC
CASRALGTDSSNYGYTF
>TRBV7-8|.|TRBJ2-5|TRBD2
TGTGCCAGCAGCTTATGGACTAGCGGGGAGACCCAGTACTTC
CASSLWTSGETQYF
>TRBV4-1|.|TRBJ1-5|TRBD1
TGCGCCAGCAGCCAAGTTGACAGGGAAAATCAGCCCCAGCATTTT
CASSQVDRENQPQHF
>TRBV7-9|.|TRBJ1-4|.
TGTGCCAGCAGCCGAGGGACAACTAATGAAAAACTGTTTTTT
CASSRGTTNEKLFF
>TRBV7-2|few|TRBJ2-3|TRBD2
TGTGCCAGCAGCTTCGCGGGAGCCCGCACAGATACGCAGTATTTT
CASSFAGARTDTQYF
>TRBV6-5|few|TRBJ2-3|.
TGTGCCAGCAGTTACAGAGAAACTAGCACAGATACGCAGTATTTT
CASSYRETSTDTQYF
>TRBV10-1|.|TRBJ2-1|TRBD2
TGCGCCAGCAGTGAGTTTGGTAGCGGGACCTACAATGAGCAGTTCTTC
CASSEFGSGTYNEQFF
>TRBV13|.|TRBJ2-2|.
TGTGCCAGCAGCTCCACCCGGACTGTCCCGAACACCGGGGAGCTGTTTTTT
CASSSTRTVPNTGELFF
>TRBV11-2|.|TRBJ1-1|.
TGTGCCAGCAGCGAAGGAGTCAGGAACACTGAAGCTTTCTTT
CASSEGVRNTEAFF
>TRBV13|.|TRBJ2-7|.
TGTGCCAGCAGCCTCAATTCCGGGACAATTAAAACCTACGAGCAGTACTTC
CASSLNSGTIKTYEQYF
>TRBV5-4|.|TRBJ2-7|.
TGTGCCAGCAGCTCCACTAGGGGGGGGACTTACGAGCAGTACTTC
CASSSTRGGTYEQYF
>TRBV28|.|TRBJ1-4|.
TGTGCCAGCAGTCCCGAAGGGGGGGCGGCTAATGAAAAACTGTTTTTT
CASSPEGGAANEKLFF
>TRBV7-9|.|TRBJ2-7|TRBD1
TGTGCCAGCAGCCAGACAGGGGATACCTACGAGCAGTACTTC
CASSQTGDTYEQYF
>TRBV5-1|.|TRBJ1-1|TRBD1
TGCGCCAGCAGCCCCGGACAGGATAACACTGAAGCTTTCTTT
CASSPGQDNTEAFF
>TRBV6-6|.|TRBJ1-5|.
TGTGCCAGCAGTTACTTTAAGGGGAAGGATCAGCCCCAGCATTTT
CASSYFKGKDQPQHF
>TRBV6-5|.|TRBJ2-5|TRBD2
TGTGCCAGCACTCCGGGGGGGCAGACCCAGTACTTC
CASTPGGQTQYF
>TRBV21-1|.|TRBJ2-7|.
TGTGCCAGCAGGAGGGACTGCCGCTACGAGCAGTACTTC
CASRRDCRYEQYF
>TRBV5-4|.|TRBJ2-5|TRBD2
TGTGCCAGCAGCTTGCCAGGGACTAGGGGCCCAGAGACCCAGTACTTC
CASSLPGTRGPETQYF
>TRBV9|.|TRBJ2-5|.
TGTGCCAGCAGCGTAGCCCCCAGGGGCCAAGAGACCCAGTACTTC
CASSVAPRGQETQYF
>TRBV6-6|.|TRBJ2-3|.
TGTGCCAGCAGTTACCCCTCCCGGGACACAGATACGCAGTATTTT
CASSYPSRDTDTQYF
>TRBV18|.|TRBJ2-1|TRBD2
TGTGCCAGCTCTGGGGACACCCAGCGGGGGGGCGAAAATGAGCAGTTCTTC
CASSGDTQRGGENEQFF
>TRBV10-2|.|TRBJ2-1|.
TGCGCCATCATACTATCAGGGGGGCAGGGCAATGAGCAGTTCTTC
CAIILSGGQGNEQFF
>TRBV27|.|TRBJ2-7|.
TGTGCCAGCAGCCAGACAGTGGGAAGGGTCTACGAGCAGTACTTC
CASSQTVGRVYEQYF
>TRBV27|.|TRBJ2-2|TRBD2
TGTGCCAGCACCTCCGGGGATGGCGGGAGGGGGAACACCGGGGAGCTGTTTTTT
CASTSGDGGRGNTGELFF
>TRBV19|.|TRBJ1-1|TRBD1
TGTGCCAGTAGTGCGGGACAGCCTGAAGCTTTCTTT
CASSAGQPEAFF
>TRBV15|.|TRBJ2-7|.
TGTGCCACCAGCGTCGGGGGGCTAGGGTACGAGCAGTACTTC
CATSVGGLGYEQYF
>TRBV6-2/TRBV6-3|.|TRBJ1-5|.
TGTGCCAGCAGTTACTCGCTAGTTCCCCAGCATTTT
CASSYSLVPQHF